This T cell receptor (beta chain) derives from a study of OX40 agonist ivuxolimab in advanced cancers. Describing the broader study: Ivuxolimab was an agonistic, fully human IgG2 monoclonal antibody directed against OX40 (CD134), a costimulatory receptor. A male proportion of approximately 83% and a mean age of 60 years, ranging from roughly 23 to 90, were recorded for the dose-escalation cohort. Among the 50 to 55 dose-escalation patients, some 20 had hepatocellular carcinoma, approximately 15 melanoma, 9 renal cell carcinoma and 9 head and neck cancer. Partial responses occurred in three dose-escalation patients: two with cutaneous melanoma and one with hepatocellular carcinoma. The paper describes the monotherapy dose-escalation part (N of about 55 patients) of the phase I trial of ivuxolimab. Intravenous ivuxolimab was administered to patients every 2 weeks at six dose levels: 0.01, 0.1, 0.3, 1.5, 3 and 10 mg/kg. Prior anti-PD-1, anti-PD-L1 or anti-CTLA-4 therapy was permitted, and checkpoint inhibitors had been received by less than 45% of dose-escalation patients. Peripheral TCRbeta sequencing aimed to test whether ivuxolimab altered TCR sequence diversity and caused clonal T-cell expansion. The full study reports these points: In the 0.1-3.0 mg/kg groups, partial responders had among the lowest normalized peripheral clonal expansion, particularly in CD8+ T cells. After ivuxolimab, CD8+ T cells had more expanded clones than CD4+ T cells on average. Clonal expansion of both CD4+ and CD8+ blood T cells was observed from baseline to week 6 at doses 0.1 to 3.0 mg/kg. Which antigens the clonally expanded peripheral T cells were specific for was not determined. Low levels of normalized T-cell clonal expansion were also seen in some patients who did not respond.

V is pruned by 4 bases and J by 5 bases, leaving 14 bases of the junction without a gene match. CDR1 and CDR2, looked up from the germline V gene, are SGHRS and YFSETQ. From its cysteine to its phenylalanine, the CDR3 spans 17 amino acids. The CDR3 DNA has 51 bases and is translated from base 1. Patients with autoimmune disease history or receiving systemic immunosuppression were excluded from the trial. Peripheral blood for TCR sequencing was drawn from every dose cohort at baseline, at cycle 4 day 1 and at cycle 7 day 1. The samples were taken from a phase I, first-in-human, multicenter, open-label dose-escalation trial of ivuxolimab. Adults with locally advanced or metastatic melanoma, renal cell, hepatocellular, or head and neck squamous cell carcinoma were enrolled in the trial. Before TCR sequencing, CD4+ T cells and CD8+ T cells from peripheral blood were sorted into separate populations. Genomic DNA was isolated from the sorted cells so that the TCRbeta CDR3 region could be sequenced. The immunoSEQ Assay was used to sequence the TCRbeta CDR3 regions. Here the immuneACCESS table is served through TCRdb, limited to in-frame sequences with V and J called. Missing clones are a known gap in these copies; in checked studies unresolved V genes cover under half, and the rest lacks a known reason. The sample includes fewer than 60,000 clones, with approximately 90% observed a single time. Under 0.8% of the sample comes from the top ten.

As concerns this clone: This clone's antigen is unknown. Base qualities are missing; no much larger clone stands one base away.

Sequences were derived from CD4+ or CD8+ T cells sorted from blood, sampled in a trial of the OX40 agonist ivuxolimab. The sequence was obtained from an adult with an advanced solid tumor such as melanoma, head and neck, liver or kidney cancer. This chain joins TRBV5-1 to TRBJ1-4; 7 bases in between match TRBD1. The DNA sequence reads TGCGCCAGCAGCCCCGACGTACCCGGGACAGTCAATGAAAAACTGTTTTTT. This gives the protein CASSPDVPGTVNEKLFF.